One sample yielded the 27 T cell receptor beta chains listed below, sequenced in a study of blood T cell repertoires in COVID-19. Data came from immunoSEQ multiplex PCR; TCRdb stores just in-frame clones and leaves some out. The data contain 150,000 to 250,000 clones, around 87% of them singletons. Input material: PBMCs or T cells enriched from blood (not recorded which). The receptor set was obtained from a young woman who had recovered from COVID-19.

The chain is built from TRBV7-3 and TRBJ2-3; maybe TRBD1 (6 bases). The CDR3 spans 15 residues. Trimming took off 7 bases at V and 0 bases at J, with 14 bases between the two ends. From germline, CDR1 is SGHTA and CDR2 FQGTGA. The CDR3 spells CASTPTGSSTDTQYF. The CDR3 nucleotides read TGTGCCAGCACCCCGACAGGATCTAGCACAGATACGCAGTATTTT.

This chain uses TRBV11-3 with TRBJ1-4; tentative D call: TRBD1 (5 bases). Germline V CDR1 and CDR2: SGHNT, YENEEA. The CDR3 totals 15 residues. V lost 0 bases, J lost 10 bases, and 15 bases lay in between. The DNA of the CDR3 is TGTGCCAGCAGCTTAGATCGAGGTCAGGGTGCAAAACTGTTTTTT. This translates into CASSLDRGQGAKLFF.

The chain uses TRBV12-5 and TRBJ1-2, with D perhaps TRBD1 (6 bases). Germline V gene lookup returns CDR1 LGHNT and CDR2 FRNRAP. The CDR3 spans 15 residues. The V end was cut by 1 base, the J end by 7 bases, with 16 bases between. Here the CDR3 reads CASGLAGAQNLGYTF. The CDR3, as DNA: TGTGCTAGTGGTTTGGCAGGGGCGCAAAATCTTGGCTACACCTTC.

CDR3 in amino acids: CATLDGGYYEQYF. The CDR3 coding sequence is TGTGCCACCTTAGACGGGGGATACTACGAGCAGTACTTC. V usage is TRBV6-5 and J usage is TRBJ2-7, with a tentative D call TRBD2 (6 bases). Germline assignment: CDR1 MNHEY and CDR2 SVGAGI. The V end lost 10 bases, the J end lost 3 bases, and 16 bases lay between the germline ends. The CDR3 has 13 amino acids.

The chain joins TRBV9 to TRBJ2-3, with a weak D call TRBD2 (6 bases). V was pared by 4 bases and J by 3 bases, with 12 bases between. This CDR3 comprises 14 residues. Looked up from germline, CDR1 is SGDLS and CDR2 is YYNGEE. The CDR3 loop reads CASSPVEGTDTQYF. For the CDR3, the DNA is TGTGCCAGCAGCCCCGTGGAGGGGACAGATACGCAGTATTTT.

A word on this clone: Other DNA sequences from this sample encode an identical CDR3 as well. The chain couples TRBV19 to TRBJ1-6; TRBD1 matches at 7 bases. Germline loops: CDR1 LNHDA, CDR2 SQIVND (reference sequence). The CDR3 has 13 amino acids. Unmatched junction bases numbered 2, after V lost 5 bases and J lost 7 bases. DNA of the CDR3: TGTGCCAGTAGTTCAGGGGGGAATTCACCCCTCCACTTT. As protein: CASSSGGNSPLHF.

Comments on this clone: Other DNA sequences from this sample encode an identical CDR3 as well. The rearrangement links TRBV9 to TRBJ2-1, with a tentative D call TRBD2 (5 bases). This CDR3 is built from 14 residues. CDR1 is SGDLS and CDR2 is YYNGEE in the germline V gene. V gave up 0 bases and J gave up 10 bases, with 14 bases separating them. The CDR3 DNA sequence: TGTGCCAGCAGCGTAGCGGGGTCCCATGGGGAGCAGTTCTTC. It translates to CASSVAGSHGEQFF.

The chain employs TRBV4-1 and TRBJ1-2, with D possibly being TRBD1 (5 bases). Trimming removed 0 bases from V and 7 bases from J, with 15 bases in between. The CDR3 extends over 15 amino acids. The V gene's germline CDR1 is MGHRA and CDR2 YSYEKL. CDR3 in DNA: TGCGCCAGCAGCCAAGATAGGGGAGGGGACGGTGGCTACACCTTC. Translating gives CASSQDRGGDGGYTF.

J is TRBJ2-3 and V is TRBV9, with 8 nucleotides matching TRBD1. The germline V gene has CDR1 SGDLS and CDR2 YYNGEE. This CDR3 has 13 amino acids. V trimming: 4 bases; J trimming: 8 bases; junction bases outside the gene matches: 6. This CDR3 is CASSPQQGVTQYF. The CDR3 region has the DNA TGTGCCAGCAGCCCACAACAGGGGGTTACGCAGTATTTT.

This clone was detected only a few times. This sample also contains other DNA sequences that code for the same CDR3. The chain has TRBV11-2 and TRBJ2-7, with 7 positions matching TRBD2. The CDR3 loop spans 14 amino acids. Germline V lookup: CDR1 SGHAT, CDR2 FQNNGV. V was clipped by 8 bases and J by 3 bases; unmatched bases: 10. The CDR3 DNA reads TGTGCCAGCCGCCGAAACGGGGAGGGCTACGAGCAGTACTTC. This codes for CASRRNGEGYEQYF.

This chain connects TRBV6-5 to TRBJ1-3; D remains unclear. Trimming removed 3 bases at V and 4 bases at J, with 13 bases between. The CDR3 length is 15 residues. Germline CDR1 reads MNHEY; CDR2 reads SVGAGI. The CDR3 loop reads CASSYMPGSGNTIYF. Written as DNA, the CDR3 is TGTGCCAGCAGTTATATGCCGGGTTCCGGAAACACCATATATTTT.

This sequence joins TRBV5-6 and TRBJ1-4; no clear D gene. This CDR3 has 15 amino acids. V was clipped by 1 base and J by 4 bases, with 11 bases between them. The germline V gene has CDR1 SGHDT and CDR2 YYEEEE. In DNA, the CDR3 is TGTGCCAGCAGCTTGAGGCCGGGTTATAATGAAAAACTGTTTTTT. Its protein is CASSLRPGYNEKLFF.

The J gene is TRBJ1-2, the V gene TRBV3-1 (or the pseudogene TRBV3-2); D is ambiguous. The CDR3 spans 16 residues. V was shortened by 1 base and J by 4 bases, with 16 bases between the two germline ends. In germline, CDR1 is LGHDT, CDR2 YNNKEL (reference sequence). CDR3 in amino acids: CASSQGSVESCYGYTF. DNA of the CDR3: TGTGCCAGCAGCCAAGGGTCGGTGGAGTCTTGCTATGGCTACACCTTC.

The chain joins TRBV5-4 to TRBJ1-6, with D uncertain. V was pared by 0 bases and J by 9 bases, with 16 bases between. The CDR3 has 16 residues. Germline loops: CDR1 SGHNT, CDR2 YYREEE (reference sequence). The CDR3 DNA is TGTGCCAGCAGCTTGGCCAGGACGGCCGGGAGTTCACCCCTCCACTTT. This gives the protein CASSLARTAGSSPLHF.

The chain links TRBV5-6 to TRBJ2-2; D possibly corresponds to TRBD2 (5 bases). The CDR3 totals 15 residues. The V end was cut by 4 bases, the J end by 2 bases, with 12 bases between. In germline, CDR1 is SGHDT, CDR2 YYEEEE. In DNA, the CDR3 is TGTGCCAGCAGCACGCGGCCGGGAAACACCGGGGAGCTGTTTTTT. Its translation: CASSTRPGNTGELFF.

The CDR3 loop reads CASSYSELSEAFF. The CDR3, as DNA: TGTGCCAGCAGTTACTCCGAACTTAGCGAAGCTTTCTTT. This sequence joins TRBV6-6 and TRBJ1-1; D ambiguous. Germline assignment: CDR1 MNHNY and CDR2 SVGAGI (reference sequence). The CDR3 sequence is 13 residues long. V was clipped by 0 bases and J by 8 bases, with 10 bases between them.

A few counts support this clone. The rearrangement links TRBV6-1 to TRBJ1-5, with D perhaps matching TRBD1 (6 bases). Per germline, CDR1 MNHNS and CDR2 SASEGT. The V end was cut by 0 bases, the J end by 3 bases, with 21 bases between. The CDR3 covers 19 residues. CDR3 in amino acids: CASSEAPRVGGQDNQPQHF. The CDR3 nucleotides read TGTGCCAGCAGTGAAGCACCTCGAGTCGGGGGGCAAGACAATCAGCCCCAGCATTTT.

This chain links TRBV4-3 with TRBJ1-2; no clear D. This CDR3 comprises 14 residues. CDR1 is LGHNA and CDR2 is YSLEER in the germline V gene. V lost 0 bases, J lost 5 bases, and 10 bases lay in between. CDR3 residues: CASSQELVSYGYTF. CDR3 nucleotides: TGCGCCAGCAGCCAAGAATTGGTCAGTTATGGCTACACCTTC.

V usage is TRBV6-5 and J usage is TRBJ2-2; D not resolved. The germline CDR1 and CDR2 sequences are MNHEY and SVGAGI. The CDR3 is 14 amino acids. The V end was cut by 4 bases, the J end by 5 bases, with 11 bases between. Here the CDR3 reads CASSSSIGTGELFF. The DNA of the CDR3 is TGTGCCAGCAGTTCCTCGATCGGGACCGGGGAGCTGTTTTTT.

This clone has a single count. The chain links TRBV5-6 to TRBJ2-1; 11 bases fit TRBD2. Germline CDR1 reads SGHDT; CDR2 reads YYEEEE. Losses at the gene ends were 6 bases for V and 6 bases for J; bases not matched to a gene: 8. The CDR3 runs to 15 residues. The CDR3 region has the DNA TGTGCCAGCATCCTCGGACTAGCGGGCCCCAATGAGCAGTTCTTC. It is translated as CASILGLAGPNEQFF.

The rearrangement uses TRBV11-1 and TRBJ1-1; 7 nucleotides match TRBD1. Germline V gives CDR1 SGHAT, CDR2 FQDESV (reference sequence). The J segment lost 5 bases and the V segment lost 3 bases, leaving 9 bases of the junction unmatched. CDR3 length: 15 residues. The CDR3 DNA reads as TGTGCCAGCAGCTTTGTACAGGGGCTTTGGACTGAAGCTTTCTTT. Its protein product is CASSFVQGLWTEAFF.

The chain combines TRBV19 with TRBJ1-6; no clear D. CDR1 and CDR2 (germline): LNHDA, SQIVND (reference sequence). Trimming took off 6 bases at V and 1 base at J, with 4 bases between the two ends. The CDR3 extends over 13 amino acids. The CDR3 loop is CASRTSYNSPLHF. As DNA, the CDR3 is TGTGCCAGTAGGACTTCCTATAATTCACCCCTCCACTTT.

The rearrangement joins TRBV7-3 to TRBJ2-1; 7 nucleotides align to TRBD1. Germline V gives CDR1 SGHTA, CDR2 FQGTGA. The CDR3 extends over 16 amino acids. V trimming: 3 bases; J trimming: 6 bases; junction bases outside the gene matches: 11. CDR3 amino acids: CASSFGQAPMGNEQFF. CDR3 nucleotide sequence: TGTGCCAGCAGCTTCGGACAGGCCCCCATGGGCAATGAGCAGTTCTTC.

This clone was found once. The V gene is TRBV11-1, the J gene TRBJ2-2; TRBD2 agrees at 7 bases. Germline loops: CDR1 SGHAT, CDR2 FQDESV (reference sequence). V lost 5 bases to trimming and J lost 4 bases; unmatched junction nucleotides: 10. This CDR3 spans 16 amino acids. The DNA of the CDR3 is TGTGCCAGCAGCGGGCGTACCGGGAGGATCACCGGGGAGCTGTTTTTT. Its protein product is CASSGRTGRITGELFF.

This chain links TRBV5-4 with TRBJ2-1, with D possibly being TRBD2 (6 bases). Trimming removed 3 bases from V and 4 bases from J, with 14 bases in between. The CDR3 runs 15 residues. Looked up from germline, CDR1 is SGHNT and CDR2 is YYREEE (reference sequence). The CDR3, as DNA: TGTGCCAGCAGCTCCGTTCCCGGAGGGTACAATGAGCAGTTCTTC. Protein: CASSSVPGGYNEQFF.

This chain joins TRBV4-2 and TRBJ2-3; D ambiguous. Germline CDR1 is LGHNA and CDR2 is YNFKEQ. V was shortened by 4 bases and J by 0 bases, with 11 bases between the two germline ends. CDR3 length: 15 residues. The CDR3 region is CASSRARSSTDTQYF. The CDR3 DNA is TGTGCCAGCAGCCGAGCAAGGAGTAGCACAGATACGCAGTATTTT.

J is TRBJ1-2 and V is TRBV18; 7 bases fit TRBD1. CDR3 length equals 17 residues. Germline CDR1 KGHSH, CDR2 LQKENI. The V gene end was trimmed by 3 bases and the J gene end by 0 bases; junction bases not matched to a gene: 10. The CDR3 reads CASSPSLDRVTNYGYTF. CDR3 sequence (DNA): TGTGCCAGCTCACCGTCCCTCGACAGGGTCACTAACTATGGCTACACCTTC.